The sequence of this T cell receptor beta chain was determined in a study of T cells in Graves' hyperthyroidism and ophthalmopathy. Trimming took off 7 bases at V and 2 bases at J, with 4 bases between the two ends. The CDR3 has 11 residues. Germline assignment: CDR1 MNHNS and CDR2 SASEGT. Amplified regions were TCR beta CDR3 sequences from RNA transcripts. When the TCR CDR3 underwent first-round RT-PCR, the HTBI primer set was used. TCRdb itself ran the multiplex PCR reads through MiXCR, one entry per CDR3 protein. The sample consists of over 250,000 distinct CDR3 sequences, 22% of them appearing once. This clonotype was seen more than once but under ten times. The antigen remains undetermined. Broader study findings: The model identified upcoming ophthalmopathy a median around 6 months ahead of onset. Through a model of 13 V-J features, ophthalmopathy was separated from stable hyperthyroidism.

The J gene is TRBJ2-3, the V gene TRBV6-1, with unresolved D. This receptor was taken from a man aged 25 to 40 with Graves' ophthalmopathy. The source material was blood. CDR3 in amino acids: CASKNTDTQYF. The CDR3 region has the DNA TGTGCCAGCAAAAACACAGATACGCAGTATTTT.